A selection of T cell receptor beta chains follows, all from one sample in a study of persistence of HIV-infected CD4 T cells. Method: immunoSEQ multiplex PCR; TCRdb's copy keeps in-frame clones and lacks some. The profile shows 30,000 to 45,000 clones, 75% to 90% of them singletons. These TCRs' antigens remain unknown. Source: cultured CD4+ T cells from PBMCs, taken from a patient who received antiretroviral therapy. All receptors come from an adult with HIV. The donor label of this sample is uncertain. CDR3s include the opening cysteine and the closing phenylalanine or tryptophan. Fields, in order: V gene, clone size, CDR3 protein. Clone sizes are given selectively: once, few, many, or a class where the clone is expanded.

TRBV10-3	.	CAIRQGRQETQYF
TRBV7-9	.	CASSPGTVSSYEQYF
TRBV4-1	.	CASSIRGTTSTDTQYF
TRBV6-5	few	CASSNRRRGTEAFF
TRBV12-3/TRBV12-4	.	CASSFVAGYGYTF
TRBV29-1	.	CSFRDTTSGANVLTF
TRBV2	.	CASRRGGARNTDTQYF
TRBV5-1	medium-sized	CASSLAGSGSGNTIYF
TRBV6-5	.	CASGNRQGSGGYTF
TRBV6-1	.	CASSHLRGLHF
TRBV6-1	.	CASSEQAGHSGANVLTF
TRBV24-1	.	CATSALAGGGETQYF
TRBV18	.	CASSPLAGELFF
TRBV30	.	CAWVSGPYNEQFF
TRBV11-3	.	CASSPSRHSGANVLTF
TRBV2	.	CASSGRGRNQETQYF
TRBV4-2	.	CASSQEPGLAGTDTQYF
TRBV6-1	.	CASSDHLNEKLFF
TRBV18	.	CASSRTGKEELFF
TRBV5-1	.	CASSPGRGNQPQHF
TRBV11-3	once	CASSPSAGQGTDTQYF
TRBV4-1	.	CASSHADRESEAFF
TRBV5-1	.	CASSLALGDYGYTF
TRBV27	few	CASSHRDPQLGPGANVLTF
TRBV27	.	CATQDGVGEQFF
TRBV10-3	.	CAISEAGGSTNEKLFF
TRBV3-1/TRBV3-2	.	CASSQGTGGEAFF
TRBV7-3	.	CASSPAGTNTEAFF
TRBV19	.	CASSMLTGHELSYNEQFF
TRBV19	.	CASSTPTGLVDIQYF
TRBV9	.	CASSPLASGGNTEAFF
TRBV28	.	CASSPLGGQKAQHF
TRBV5-4	.	CASSLGLRQGDEKLFF
TRBV27	once	CASSLSSLRQRGGFDTQYF
TRBV6-4	.	CASRPGLASDTQYF
TRBV15	.	CATSIGVSETQYF
TRBV19	.	CATKHRDRAAEQFF
TRBV19	.	CASSIEDRAYGYTF
TRBV30	.	CAWSRDRSSYNEQFF
TRBV5-1	.	CASSPGQRWNTEAFF
TRBV6-5	.	CASSRGLSGNTIYF
TRBV10-1	.	CASSDGVAGGQDTQYF
TRBV29-1	.	CSVDAGAARGAFF
TRBV3-1/TRBV3-2	.	CASSQELLTGTLSTDTQYF
TRBV5-6	.	CASRRIQSPYEQYF
TRBV18	.	CASSLDRLPNNEQFF
TRBV5-4	once	CASSFKRNTEAFF
TRBV12-5	few	CASGPRGPGELFF